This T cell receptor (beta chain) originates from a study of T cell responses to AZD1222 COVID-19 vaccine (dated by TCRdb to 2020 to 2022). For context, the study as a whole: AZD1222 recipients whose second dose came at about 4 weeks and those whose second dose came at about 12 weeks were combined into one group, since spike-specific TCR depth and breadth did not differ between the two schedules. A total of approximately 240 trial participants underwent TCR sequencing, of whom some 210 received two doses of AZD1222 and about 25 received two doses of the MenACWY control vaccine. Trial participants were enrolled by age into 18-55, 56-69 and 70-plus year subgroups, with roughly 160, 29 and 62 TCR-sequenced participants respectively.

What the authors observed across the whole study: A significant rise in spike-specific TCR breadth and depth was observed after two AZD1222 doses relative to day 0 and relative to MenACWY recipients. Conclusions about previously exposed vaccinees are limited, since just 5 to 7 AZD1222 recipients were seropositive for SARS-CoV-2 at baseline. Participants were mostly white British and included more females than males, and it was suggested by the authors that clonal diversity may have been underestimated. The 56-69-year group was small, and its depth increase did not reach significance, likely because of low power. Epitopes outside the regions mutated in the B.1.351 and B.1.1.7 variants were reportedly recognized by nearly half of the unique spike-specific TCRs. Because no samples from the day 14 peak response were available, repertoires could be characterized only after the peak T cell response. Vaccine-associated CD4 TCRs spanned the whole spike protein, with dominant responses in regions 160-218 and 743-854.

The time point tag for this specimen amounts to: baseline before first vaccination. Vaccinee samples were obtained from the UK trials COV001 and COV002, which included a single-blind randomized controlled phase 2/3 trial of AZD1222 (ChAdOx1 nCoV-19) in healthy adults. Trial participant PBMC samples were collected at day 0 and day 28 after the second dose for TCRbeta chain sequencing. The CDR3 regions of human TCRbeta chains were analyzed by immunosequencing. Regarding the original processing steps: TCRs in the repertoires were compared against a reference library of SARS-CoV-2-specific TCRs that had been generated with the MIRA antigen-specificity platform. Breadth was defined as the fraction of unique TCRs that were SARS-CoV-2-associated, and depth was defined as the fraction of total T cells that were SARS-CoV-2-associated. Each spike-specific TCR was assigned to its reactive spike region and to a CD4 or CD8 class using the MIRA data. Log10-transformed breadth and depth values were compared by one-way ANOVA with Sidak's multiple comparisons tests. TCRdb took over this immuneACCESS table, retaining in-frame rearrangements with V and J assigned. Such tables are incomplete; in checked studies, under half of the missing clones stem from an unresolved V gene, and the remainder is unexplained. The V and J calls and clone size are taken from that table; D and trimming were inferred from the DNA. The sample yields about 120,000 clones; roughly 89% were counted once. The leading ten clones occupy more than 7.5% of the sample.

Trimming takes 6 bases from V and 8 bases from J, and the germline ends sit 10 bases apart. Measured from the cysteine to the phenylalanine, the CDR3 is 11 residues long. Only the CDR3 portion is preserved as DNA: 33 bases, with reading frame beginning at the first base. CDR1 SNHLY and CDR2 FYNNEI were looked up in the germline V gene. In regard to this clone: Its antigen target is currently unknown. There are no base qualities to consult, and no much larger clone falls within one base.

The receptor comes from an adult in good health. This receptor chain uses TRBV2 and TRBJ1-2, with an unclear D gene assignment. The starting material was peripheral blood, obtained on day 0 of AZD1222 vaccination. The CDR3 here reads CASRTEHGYTF. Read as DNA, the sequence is TGTGCCAGCAGAACTGAACACGGCTACACCTTC.